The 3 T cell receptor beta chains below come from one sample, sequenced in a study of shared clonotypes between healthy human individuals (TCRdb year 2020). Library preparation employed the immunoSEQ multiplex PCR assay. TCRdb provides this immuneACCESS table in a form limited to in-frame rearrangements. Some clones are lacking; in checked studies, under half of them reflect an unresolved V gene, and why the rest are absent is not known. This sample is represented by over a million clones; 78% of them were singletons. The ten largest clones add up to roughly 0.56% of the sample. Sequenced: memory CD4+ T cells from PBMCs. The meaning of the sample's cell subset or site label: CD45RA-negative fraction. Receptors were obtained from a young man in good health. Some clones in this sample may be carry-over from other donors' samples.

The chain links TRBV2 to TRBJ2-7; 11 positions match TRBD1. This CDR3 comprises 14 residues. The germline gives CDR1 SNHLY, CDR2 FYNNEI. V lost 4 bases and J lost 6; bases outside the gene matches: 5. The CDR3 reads CASSVWGQGGEQYF. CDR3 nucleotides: TGTGCCAGCAGTGTTTGGGGACAGGGGGGCGAGCAGTACTTC.

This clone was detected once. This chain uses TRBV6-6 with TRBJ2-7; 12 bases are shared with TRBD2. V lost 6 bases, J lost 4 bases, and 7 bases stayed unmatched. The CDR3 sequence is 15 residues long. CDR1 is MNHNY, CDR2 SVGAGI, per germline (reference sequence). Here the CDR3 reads CASSDRGTSGYEQYF. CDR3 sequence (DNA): TGTGCCAGCAGCGACAGGGGGACTAGCGGGTACGAGCAGTACTTC.

CDR3 region: CASSLSVLPDTNTEAFF. The CDR3 bases are TGTGCCAGCAGTTTATCCGTACTGCCCGACACCAACACTGAAGCTTTCTTT. The V call is TRBV27, the J call TRBJ1-1; D is ambiguous. This CDR3 spans 17 amino acids. V lost 0 bases to trimming and J lost 2 bases, with 16 bases between them. Germline values: CDR1 MNHEY, CDR2 SMNVEV (reference sequence).